Reported below is one T cell receptor (beta chain). The antigen is not known. The CDR3 totals 15 residues. Germline loops: CDR1 GTSNPN, CDR2 SVGIG (reference sequence). The V and J ends lost 3 bases and 4 bases, in that order; junction bases with no gene match: 4. Each CDR3 protein is one row after TCRdb ran MiXCR on the 5' RACE reads. The sample includes 450,000 to 650,000 distinct CDR3 sequences, about 22% of them seen just once. This entry belongs to a study of T-cell memory formation after mild COVID-19. Study-wide context: TCR clusters were mostly donor specific. Findings and limits, study-wide: For second-wave clones that peaked at day 37, SARS-CoV-2 specificity went unverified. Whereas later expanders leaned CD4+, clones contracting day 15 to 85 showed a balanced CD4/CD8 makeup. Pre-infection memory carried some responding clones, suggesting that cross-reactive memory joined.

V usage is TRBV30 and J usage is TRBJ2-2, with 11 bases identical to TRBD1. Sequenced material: PBMCs or a T cell subset sorted from them (not recorded which). This receptor was taken from an adult woman who had mild COVID-19 (a few samples of this study predate the infection). Cell type and time point are not known. This CDR3 is CAWSGQGASTGELFF. In DNA form, the CDR3 reads TGTGCCTGGAGCGGACAGGGGGCGAGCACCGGGGAGCTGTTTTTT.